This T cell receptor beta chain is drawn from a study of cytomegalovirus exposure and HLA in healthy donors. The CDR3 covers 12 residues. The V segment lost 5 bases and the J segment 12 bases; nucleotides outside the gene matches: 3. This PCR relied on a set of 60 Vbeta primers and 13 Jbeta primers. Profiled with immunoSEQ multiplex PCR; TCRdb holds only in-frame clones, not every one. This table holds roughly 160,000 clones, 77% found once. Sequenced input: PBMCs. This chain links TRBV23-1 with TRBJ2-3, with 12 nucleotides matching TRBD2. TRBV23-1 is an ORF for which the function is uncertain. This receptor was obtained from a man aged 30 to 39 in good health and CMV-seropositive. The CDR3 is CASSTGLAGQYF. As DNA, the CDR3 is TGCGCCAGCAGTACGGGACTAGCGGGCCAGTATTTT.